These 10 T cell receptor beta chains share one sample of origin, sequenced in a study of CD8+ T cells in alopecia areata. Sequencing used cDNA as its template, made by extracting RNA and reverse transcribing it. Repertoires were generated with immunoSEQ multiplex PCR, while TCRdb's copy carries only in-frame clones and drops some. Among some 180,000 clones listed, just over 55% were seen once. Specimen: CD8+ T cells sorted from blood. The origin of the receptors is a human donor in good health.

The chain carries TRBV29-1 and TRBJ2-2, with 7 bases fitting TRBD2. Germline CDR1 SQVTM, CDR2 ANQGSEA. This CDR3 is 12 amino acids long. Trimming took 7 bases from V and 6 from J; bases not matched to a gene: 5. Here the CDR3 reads CSGQGGAGELFF. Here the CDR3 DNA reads TGCAGCGGCCAGGGAGGGGCCGGGGAGCTGTTTTTT.

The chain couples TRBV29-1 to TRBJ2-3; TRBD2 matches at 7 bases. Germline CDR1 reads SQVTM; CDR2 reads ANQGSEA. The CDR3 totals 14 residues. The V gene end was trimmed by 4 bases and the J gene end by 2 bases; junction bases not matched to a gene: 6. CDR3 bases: TGCAGCGTTGGGTGGGAGGGAACCACAGATACGCAGTATTTT. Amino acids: CSVGWEGTTDTQYF.

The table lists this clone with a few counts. The CDR3 loop is CATSRVLEFYGYTF. In DNA, the CDR3 is TGTGCCACCAGCAGAGTGTTGGAGTTCTATGGCTACACCTTC. The V gene is TRBV15, the J gene TRBJ1-2, with unresolved D. From germline, CDR1 is LNHNV and CDR2 YYDKDF (reference sequence). With 1 base removed from V and 4 bases from J, the gap between germline ends came to 10 bases. CDR3 length: 14 residues.

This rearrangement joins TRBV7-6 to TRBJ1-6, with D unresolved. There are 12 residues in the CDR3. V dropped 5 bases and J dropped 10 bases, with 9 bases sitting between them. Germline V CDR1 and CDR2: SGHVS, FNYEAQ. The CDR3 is CASSPGGSPLHF. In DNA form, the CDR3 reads TGTGCCAGCAGCCCCGGCGGGTCACCCCTCCACTTT.

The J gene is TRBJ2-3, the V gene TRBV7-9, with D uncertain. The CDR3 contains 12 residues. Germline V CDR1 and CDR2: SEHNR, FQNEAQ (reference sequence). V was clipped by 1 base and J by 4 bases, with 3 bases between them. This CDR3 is CASSLDPDTQYF. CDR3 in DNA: TGTGCCAGCAGCTTAGATCCAGATACGCAGTATTTT.

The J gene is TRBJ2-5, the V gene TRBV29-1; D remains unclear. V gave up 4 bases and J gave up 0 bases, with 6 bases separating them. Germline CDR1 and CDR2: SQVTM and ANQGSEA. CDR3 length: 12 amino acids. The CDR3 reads CSVVGNQETQYF. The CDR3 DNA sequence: TGCAGCGTTGTCGGAAACCAAGAGACCCAGTACTTC.

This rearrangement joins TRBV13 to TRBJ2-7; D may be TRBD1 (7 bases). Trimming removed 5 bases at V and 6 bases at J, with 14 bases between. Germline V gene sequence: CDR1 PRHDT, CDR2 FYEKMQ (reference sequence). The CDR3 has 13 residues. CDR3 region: CASSRQGGIEQYF. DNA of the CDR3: TGTGCCAGCAGCCGACAGGGAGGAATCGAGCAGTACTTC. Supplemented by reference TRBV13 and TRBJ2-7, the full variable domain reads AAGVIQSPRHLIKEKRETATLKCYPIPRHDTVYWYQQGPGQDPQFLISFYEKMQSDKGSIPDRFSAQQFSDYHSELNMSSLELGDSALYFCASSRQGGIEQYFGPGTRLTVT.

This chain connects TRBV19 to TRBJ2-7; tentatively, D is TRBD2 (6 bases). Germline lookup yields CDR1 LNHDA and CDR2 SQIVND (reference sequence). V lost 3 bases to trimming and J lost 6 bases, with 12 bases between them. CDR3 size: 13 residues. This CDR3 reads CASSISGSLEQYF. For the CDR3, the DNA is TGTGCCAGTAGTATCAGCGGGTCACTCGAGCAGTACTTC.

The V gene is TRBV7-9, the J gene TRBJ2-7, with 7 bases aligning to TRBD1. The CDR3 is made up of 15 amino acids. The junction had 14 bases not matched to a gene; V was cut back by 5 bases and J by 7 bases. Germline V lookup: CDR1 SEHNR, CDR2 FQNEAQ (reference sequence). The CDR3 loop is CASSPFRQGTEEQYF. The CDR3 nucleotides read TGTGCCAGCAGCCCTTTTAGGCAGGGGACAGAGGAGCAGTACTTC.

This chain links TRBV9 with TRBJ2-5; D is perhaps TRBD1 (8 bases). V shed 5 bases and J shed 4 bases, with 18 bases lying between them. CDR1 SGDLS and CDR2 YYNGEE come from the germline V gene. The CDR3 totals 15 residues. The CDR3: CASREQDREGETQYF. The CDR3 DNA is TGTGCCAGCAGAGAGCAGGACAGGGAGGGAGAGACCCAGTACTTC.